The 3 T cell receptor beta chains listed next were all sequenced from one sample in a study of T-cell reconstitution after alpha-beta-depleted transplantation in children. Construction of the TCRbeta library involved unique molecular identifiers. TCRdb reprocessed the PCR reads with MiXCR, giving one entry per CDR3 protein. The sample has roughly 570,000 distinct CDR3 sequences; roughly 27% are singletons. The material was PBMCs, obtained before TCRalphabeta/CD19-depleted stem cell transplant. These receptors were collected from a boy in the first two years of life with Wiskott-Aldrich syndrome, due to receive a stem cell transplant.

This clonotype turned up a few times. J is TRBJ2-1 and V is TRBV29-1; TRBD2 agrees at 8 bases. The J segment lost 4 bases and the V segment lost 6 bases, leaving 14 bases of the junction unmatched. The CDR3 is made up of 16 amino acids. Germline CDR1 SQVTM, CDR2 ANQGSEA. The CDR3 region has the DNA TGCAGCGTCGTGATCTTACGGGGGGGGATATACAATGAGCAGTTCTTC. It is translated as CSVVILRGGIYNEQFF.

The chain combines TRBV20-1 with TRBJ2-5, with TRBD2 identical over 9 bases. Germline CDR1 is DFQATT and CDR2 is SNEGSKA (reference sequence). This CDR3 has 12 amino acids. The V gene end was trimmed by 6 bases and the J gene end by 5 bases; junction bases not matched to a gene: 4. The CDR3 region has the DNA TGCAGTGCCCCACTAGCGGGCGAGACCCAGTACTTC. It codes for CSAPLAGETQYF.

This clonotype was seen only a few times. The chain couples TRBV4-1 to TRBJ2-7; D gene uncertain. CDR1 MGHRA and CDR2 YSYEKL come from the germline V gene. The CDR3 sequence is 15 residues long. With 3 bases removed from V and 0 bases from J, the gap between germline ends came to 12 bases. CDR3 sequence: CASSQGLGSSYEQYF. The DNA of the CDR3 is TGCGCCAGCAGCCAGGGTCTAGGGTCCTCCTACGAGCAGTACTTC.